One and the same sample provided the 23 T cell receptor beta chains below, sequenced in a study of early T cells in non-severe SARS-CoV-2 infection. TCRdb redid the calling of the 5' RACE reads with MiXCR, one entry per CDR3 protein. The table has roughly 58,000 distinct CDR3 sequences, approximately 10% seen once. Sequencing was performed on whole blood. These TCRs come from an adult who was a healthcare worker with PCR-confirmed SARS-CoV-2 infection or an uninfected control (not recorded which).

This clonotype has more than one count but fewer than ten. V gene TRBV5-1 combines with J gene TRBJ2-7, with D tentatively TRBD1 (6 bases). Germline CDR1 SGHRS, CDR2 YFSETQ. CDR3 length: 15 residues. Deletions cut 2 bases from V and 1 base from J, with 13 bases between. The CDR3 loop reads CASSLLDRLSYEQYF. The DNA of the CDR3 is TGCGCCAGCAGCTTATTGGACAGATTATCCTACGAGCAGTACTTC.

This CDR3 reads CATGTGGYEQYF. Written as DNA, the CDR3 is TGTGCCACCGGGACAGGGGGGTACGAGCAGTACTTC. This sequence joins TRBV10-3 and TRBJ2-7; 11 bases align to TRBD1. The CDR3 contains 12 residues. The germline V gene encodes CDR1 ENHRY and CDR2 SYGVKD. J lost 4 bases, V lost 10 bases, and 3 bases had no gene match.

In its sample, this clonotype was seen a few times. The chain carries TRBV6-1 and TRBJ1-6; 7 bases map to TRBD1. The junction had 10 bases not matched to a gene; V was cut back by 5 bases and J by 9 bases. The V gene's germline CDR1 is MNHNS and CDR2 SASEGT. The CDR3 totals 15 residues. CDR3 coding DNA: TGTGCCAGCAGTACCATGACAGGGAGGAGTTCACCCCTCCACTTT. Amino acids: CASSTMTGRSSPLHF.

V and J are TRBV9 and TRBJ2-2; 8 bases align to TRBD2. The germline V gene has CDR1 SGDLS and CDR2 YYNGEE. The CDR3 length is 16 residues. Unmatched junction bases numbered 4, after V lost 1 base and J lost 2 bases. Written as DNA, the CDR3 is TGTGCCAGCAGCGTATTAAGCGGGGGTAACACCGGGGAGCTGTTTTTT. Translating it yields CASSVLSGGNTGELFF. The full variable domain, its missing parts supplied by reference TRBV9 and TRBJ2-2, is DSGVTQTPKHLITATGQRVTLRCSPRSGDLSVYWYQQSLDQGLQFLIQYYNGEERAKGNILERFSAQQFPDLHSELNLSSLELGDSALYFCASSVLSGGNTGELFFGEGSRLTVL.

This clonotype was counted a few times. CDR3 sequence (DNA): TGCGCCAGTAGACAAGATACGCAGTATTTT. It specifies CASRQDTQYF. The genes are TRBV4-1 and TRBJ2-3; D remains unclear. Trimming cost V 9 bases and J 5 bases, with 6 bases left between them. The CDR3 length is 10 residues. Germline CDR1 reads MGHRA; CDR2 reads YSYEKL.

This clonotype has ten or more counts. The chain uses TRBV2 and TRBJ2-7, with D uncertain. This CDR3 comprises 14 residues. V gave up 11 bases and J gave up 3 bases, with 20 bases separating them. CDR1 is SNHLY, CDR2 FYNNEI, per germline. CDR3 amino acids: CAVRDGVTLYEQYF. The CDR3 region has the DNA TGTGCCGTACGAGATGGGGTAACTCTCTACGAGCAGTACTTC.

This clonotype was observed many times. The chain is built from TRBV7-3 and TRBJ2-1; a weak D match, TRBD2 (5 bases). The CDR3 covers 11 residues. Per the germline V gene, CDR1 is SGHTA and CDR2 is FQGTGA. V was cut by 6 bases and J by 9 bases, with 9 bases left in between. CDR3 sequence reads: CASREGSEQFF. For the CDR3, the DNA is TGTGCCAGCAGAGAGGGCAGTGAGCAGTTCTTC.

CDR3 coding DNA: TGTGCCAGCAGCCCTAACAGGGGCACCGGGGAGCTGTTTTTT. Protein sequence: CASSPNRGTGELFF. The chain uses TRBV7-3 and TRBJ2-2; 7 bases agree with TRBD1. The CDR3 spans 14 residues. J lost 4 bases, V lost 5 bases, and 4 bases had no gene match. CDR1 is SGHTA, CDR2 FQGTGA, per germline.

In this sample, this clonotype turned up many times. This sequence joins TRBV20-1 and TRBJ1-6; weak D call: TRBD1 (5 bases). The CDR3 extends over 16 amino acids. Germline V gives CDR1 DFQATT, CDR2 SNEGSKA (reference sequence). Trimming cost V 5 bases and J 0 bases, with 14 bases left between them. The CDR3 bases are TGCAGTGCTTTAGGGACGGGTATCTCCTATAATTCACCCCTCCACTTT. It translates to CSALGTGISYNSPLHF.

Many counts were recorded for this clonotype. The chain carries TRBV11-3 and TRBJ1-5, with 7 bases fitting TRBD1. Germline CDR1 and CDR2: SGHNT and YENEEA. Germline trimming cut 5 bases from V and 1 base from J; bases unmatched to any gene: 17. The CDR3 length is 19 residues. The CDR3 DNA sequence: TGTGCCAGCAGCCTCCAACCTAGAGACAGGGAAGGAAGCAATCAGCCCCAGCATTTT. Its protein is CASSLQPRDREGSNQPQHF.

This chain uses TRBV11-2 with TRBJ2-3; D gene ambiguous. The CDR3 is 15 amino acids. The germline CDR1 and CDR2 sequences are SGHAT and FQNNGV. Trimming removed 1 base at V and 0 bases at J, with 8 bases between. The CDR3 is CASSLVVTSTDTQYF. The CDR3 region has the DNA TGTGCCAGCAGCTTAGTGGTGACTAGCACAGATACGCAGTATTTT.

This clonotype came up a few times. The gene calls are TRBV28 and TRBJ2-1, with D unclear. From germline, CDR1 is MDHEN and CDR2 SYDVKM. Trimming cost V 4 bases and J 0 bases, with 7 bases left between them. The CDR3 consists of 14 residues. This chain's CDR3 is CASSSFFSYNEQFF. CDR3 bases: TGTGCCAGCAGTTCGTTTTTCTCCTACAATGAGCAGTTCTTC.

The chain links TRBV5-4 to TRBJ2-3; 8 positions match TRBD1. CDR3 size: 14 residues. The germline V gene encodes CDR1 SGHNT and CDR2 YYREEE (reference sequence). V was pared by 0 bases and J by 6 bases, with 3 bases of the junction left unmatched. The CDR3 protein is CASSLGRTGDTQYF. CDR3 nucleotide sequence: TGTGCCAGCAGCTTGGGGCGGACAGGGGATACGCAGTATTTT. Drawing the rest from reference TRBV5-4 and TRBJ2-3, the complete variable domain is ETGVTQSPTHLIKTRGQQVTLRCSSQSGHNTVSWYQQALGQGPQFIFQYYREEENGRGNFPPRFSGLQFPNYSSELNVNALELDDSALYLCASSLGRTGDTQYFGPGTRLTVL.

This clonotype has a handful of counts. The chain employs TRBV30 and TRBJ2-7; TRBD1 agrees at 9 bases. The germline CDR1 and CDR2 sequences are GTSNPN and SVGIG (reference sequence). The CDR3 has 15 amino acids. The junction had 8 bases not matched to a gene; V was cut back by 4 bases and J by 1 base. The CDR3 spells CAWNIGQGQSYEQYF. The CDR3 DNA follows: TGTGCCTGGAACATCGGACAGGGGCAGTCCTACGAGCAGTACTTC.

This clonotype was counted between two and nine times. The chain uses TRBV6-5 and TRBJ1-1; 8 bases agree with TRBD1. The CDR3 sequence is 15 residues long. V lost 6 bases, J lost 6 bases, and 12 bases stayed unmatched. Germline assignment: CDR1 MNHEY and CDR2 SVGAGI. Written as DNA, the CDR3 is TGTGCCAGCAGCAACGCGCCAGGGGGCCTTTCTGAAGCTTTCTTT. Translating it yields CASSNAPGGLSEAFF.

A few counts support this clonotype. The chain is built from TRBV7-2 and TRBJ1-4; perhaps TRBD1 as D (6 bases). CDR1 is SGHTA and CDR2 is FQGNSA in the germline V gene. The CDR3 sequence is 17 residues long. Trimming left V 4 bases short and J 1 base short, with 16 bases between. The CDR3 here is CASSSTYRVRTNEKLFF. In nucleotides, the CDR3 is TGTGCCAGCAGCTCAACCTACAGGGTTCGAACTAATGAAAAACTGTTTTTT.

This clonotype was observed at least ten times. V is TRBV29-1 and J is TRBJ1-2, with unresolved D. CDR3 length equals 15 residues. V lost 0 bases, J lost 1 base, and 12 bases lay in between. The germline V gene has CDR1 SQVTM and CDR2 ANQGSEA. The DNA for the CDR3 is TGCAGCGTTGAAGACTCTCTACGGTTTAACTATGGCTACACCTTC. This encodes CSVEDSLRFNYGYTF.

This clonotype appeared a few times. V and J are TRBV6-5 and TRBJ2-5; D might be TRBD2 (6 bases). Germline V lookup: CDR1 MNHEY, CDR2 SVGAGI. The V end lost 8 bases, the J end lost 2 bases, and 12 bases lay between the germline ends. CDR3 size: 13 residues. CDR3 nucleotide sequence: TGTGCCAGCTCGGCGGGACCTCAAGAGACCCAGTACTTC. As protein: CASSAGPQETQYF.

The table lists this clonotype with a count of one. The chain couples TRBV2 to TRBJ1-1, with a possible D match to TRBD1 (5 bases). V was cut by 5 bases and J by 4 bases, with 11 bases left in between. The CDR3 covers 13 residues. Germline V gene lookup returns CDR1 SNHLY and CDR2 FYNNEI. CDR3: CASSCREGTEAFF. CDR3 DNA: TGTGCCAGCAGTTGCAGGGAAGGCACTGAAGCTTTCTTT.

This clonotype was seen ten or more times. The chain couples TRBV3-1 to TRBJ2-4, with D uncertain. Germline V gene sequence: CDR1 LGHDT, CDR2 YNNKEL (reference sequence). With 5 bases removed from V and 8 bases from J, the gap between germline ends came to 13 bases. The CDR3 extends over 13 amino acids. This chain's CDR3 is CASSSQWVDIQYF. In DNA form, the CDR3 reads TGTGCCAGCAGCTCCCAATGGGTTGACATTCAGTACTTC.

This clonotype was counted between two and nine times. The chain has TRBV28 and TRBJ1-3, with no clear D. This CDR3 is built from 17 residues. The ends were cut back, 2 bases at V and 0 bases at J, with 14 bases in the middle. CDR1 is MDHEN and CDR2 is SYDVKM in the germline V gene. In DNA form, the CDR3 reads TGTGCCAGCAGTTTAGGGCTGGGGAACCCCTCTGGAAACACCATATATTTT. Residues: CASSLGLGNPSGNTIYF.

In its sample, this clonotype was seen a few times. The chain links TRBV6-5 to TRBJ1-1; a weak D match, TRBD1 (6 bases). Deletions cut 2 bases from V and 11 bases from J, with 12 bases between. This CDR3 comprises 12 residues. CDR1 and CDR2 (germline): MNHEY, SVGAGI. CDR3 loop: CASSYMQGKAFF. CDR3 bases: TGTGCCAGCAGTTACATGCAGGGGAAGGCTTTCTTT.

The table lists this clonotype with a few counts. The chain uses TRBV28 and TRBJ2-3; 11 positions agree with TRBD2. The CDR3 loop spans 19 amino acids. The germline V gene encodes CDR1 MDHEN and CDR2 SYDVKM. With 8 bases clipped from V and 1 base from J, the junction kept 17 bases outside the gene matches. For the CDR3, the DNA is TGTGCCAGCGCTCAGTGGTCGCTAGCGGGAGGAGGGGGCACAGATACGCAGTATTTT. Translating it yields CASAQWSLAGGGGTDTQYF.